This T cell receptor (beta chain) was recorded in a study of long-term antiretroviral therapy in people with HIV. Points from the study as a whole: Relative to transplant donor controls, diversity remained lower despite increasing after ART.

They ran version v3.0 of the immunoSEQ assay at survey level. Profiling relied on immunoSEQ multiplex PCR, and the TCRdb table lists in-frame clones only, not all of them. The table records 20,000 to 25,000 clones, approximately 88% of them present only once. Comments on this clone: Its target is not known.

Germline-derived CDR1 and CDR2 are MDHEN and SYDVKM. The CDR3 spans 14 residues. The V and J ends lost 6 bases and 5 bases, in that order; junction bases with no gene match: 6. The starting material was unsorted PBMCs, obtained 1.2 years after starting antiretroviral therapy. The sequence was collected from a woman in her thirties or forties with HIV. This chain joins TRBV28 and TRBJ2-5; 10 bases fit TRBD1. This CDR3 reads CASSHGQGVETQYF. The DNA for the CDR3 is TGTGCCAGCAGCCACGGACAGGGGGTGGAGACCCAGTACTTC. The whole variable domain, filled in from reference TRBV28 and TRBJ2-5, reads DVKVTQSSRYLVKRTGEKVFLECVQDMDHENMFWYRQDPGLGLRLIYFSYDVKMKEKGDIPEGYSVSREKKERFSLILESASTNQTSMYLCASSHGQGVETQYFGPGTRLLVL.